Below are 10 T cell receptor beta chains sequenced from a single sample in a study of shared clonotypes between healthy human individuals. Naive CD8 cells, CD45RO-negative and positively selected for CCR7, excluded terminally differentiated effector memory CD45RA+ cells. The method was immunoSEQ multiplex PCR; TCRdb's version includes in-frame clones alone and lacks a portion of them. The sample holds about 2.1 million clones, around 93% seen once. The sequenced sample consisted of naive CD8+ T cells from PBMCs. These receptors originate from a man between 18 and 35 years old in good health. Some clones in this sample may be carry-over from other donors' samples.

V usage is TRBV7-6 and J usage is TRBJ2-7; TRBD1 agrees at 9 bases. After removal of 4 bases from V and 3 bases from J, the junction contained 7 bases not matched to a gene. Germline assignment: CDR1 SGHVS and CDR2 FNYEAQ. The CDR3 length is 15 residues. CDR3 nucleotide sequence: TGTGCCAGCAGCTCCGGGACAGGGCTTTTCTACGAGCAGTACTTC. Encoded protein: CASSSGTGLFYEQYF.

On this clone itself: Other nucleotide sequences in the sample specify the same CDR3. The chain is built from TRBV6-5 and TRBJ1-2; the D gene is possibly TRBD1 (6 bases). There are 13 residues in the CDR3. Trimming removed 0 bases from V and 6 bases from J, with 8 bases in between. Germline V gene sequence: CDR1 MNHEY, CDR2 SVGAGI. CDR3 protein: CASSYSRGNGYTF. The CDR3 nucleotides are TGTGCCAGCAGTTACTCCAGGGGAAATGGCTACACCTTC.

This rearrangement joins TRBV27 to TRBJ2-7; a weak D match, TRBD1 (6 bases). The CDR3 has 14 residues. Germline V CDR1 and CDR2: MNHEY, SMNVEV (reference sequence). Trimming left V 6 bases short and J 2 bases short, with 14 bases between. The CDR3 loop reads CASRPAGVTYEQYF. CDR3 nucleotide sequence: TGTGCCAGCAGACCCGCAGGGGTTACCTACGAGCAGTACTTC.

J is TRBJ1-1 and V is TRBV9, with 8 bases fitting TRBD1. V lost 6 bases and J lost 8; bases outside the gene matches: 15. The V gene's germline CDR1 is SGDLS and CDR2 YYNGEE. The CDR3 contains 15 residues. The CDR3 loop reads CASIPLSGGNLEAFF. The DNA of the CDR3 is TGTGCCAGCATCCCTTTATCAGGGGGCAATTTAGAAGCTTTCTTT.

This clone was counted only a few times. This chain connects TRBV30 to TRBJ1-1, with D unclear. CDR1 and CDR2 (germline): GTSNPN, SVGIG (reference sequence). V lost 0 bases and J 6 bases, leaving 8 bases between the germline ends. There are 12 residues in the CDR3. The CDR3 DNA reads as TGTGCCTGGAGTGTGGCGGTTTCTGAAGCTTTCTTT. It codes for CAWSVAVSEAFF.

This clone was seen a single time. The rearrangement links TRBV9 to TRBJ2-4, with D uncertain. Germline V gene lookup returns CDR1 SGDLS and CDR2 YYNGEE. The CDR3 has 15 residues. Trimming removed 2 bases from V and 1 base from J, with 10 bases in between. DNA for the CDR3: TGTGCCAGCAGCGTCGACCATGGGGCCAAAAACATTCAGTACTTC. Protein sequence: CASSVDHGAKNIQYF.

In regard to this clone: Being one base from a much bigger clone, this may be a read error. V gene TRBV5-6 combines with J gene TRBJ2-7; D gene ambiguous. Per the germline V gene, CDR1 is SGHDT and CDR2 is YYEEEE. The CDR3 spans 11 residues. V lost 4 bases to trimming and J lost 0 bases, with 2 bases between them. The DNA for the CDR3 is TGTGCCAGCAGCGTCTCCTACGAGCAGTACTTC. Residues: CASSVSYEQYF.

The V and J genes are TRBV27 and TRBJ2-1; 7 nucleotides agree with TRBD1. This CDR3 contains 17 residues. Germline V gene sequence: CDR1 MNHEY, CDR2 SMNVEV (reference sequence). After removal of 5 bases from V and 1 base from J, the junction contained 11 bases not matched to a gene. In DNA, the CDR3 is TGTGCCAGCAGTGCCCTTGGGGACAGACCGTCCTACAATGAGCAGTTCTTC. Encoded protein: CASSALGDRPSYNEQFF.

The gene calls are TRBV10-3 and TRBJ2-7; 11 bases are shared with TRBD2. The CDR3 has 16 residues. V lost 4 bases and J lost 4; bases outside the gene matches: 9. The germline V gene has CDR1 ENHRY and CDR2 SYGVKD. The CDR3 DNA follows: TGTGCCATCAGTGCGACCTCACTAGCGGGGGCTTACGAGCAGTACTTC. Protein product: CAISATSLAGAYEQYF.

This clone was counted a single time. This chain uses TRBV28 with TRBJ2-7; D is ambiguous. Germline V lookup: CDR1 MDHEN, CDR2 SYDVKM. Trimming took off 5 bases at V and 4 bases at J, with 12 bases between the two ends. The CDR3 has 13 amino acids. CDR3 amino acids: CASSHLEMYEQYF. The CDR3 nucleotides are TGTGCCAGCAGTCACCTCGAAATGTACGAGCAGTACTTC.